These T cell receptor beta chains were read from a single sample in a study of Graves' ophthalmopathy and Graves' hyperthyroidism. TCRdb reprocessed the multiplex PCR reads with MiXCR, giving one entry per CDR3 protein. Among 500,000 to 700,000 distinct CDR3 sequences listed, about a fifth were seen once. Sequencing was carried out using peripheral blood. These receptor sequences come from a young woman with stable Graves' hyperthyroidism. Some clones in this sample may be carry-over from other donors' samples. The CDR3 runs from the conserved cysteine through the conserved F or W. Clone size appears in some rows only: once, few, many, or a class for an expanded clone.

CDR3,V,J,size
CASSYSIVRLGGPGNTIYF,TRBV6-2/TRBV6-3,TRBJ1-3,.
CSALTGNTGELFF,TRBV20-1,TRBJ2-2,few
CASSPQRGGELFF,TRBV14,TRBJ2-2,few
CASSSYPRDVWTNTEAFF,TRBV6-2/TRBV6-3,TRBJ1-1,many
CASSNGQSQQYF,TRBV28,TRBJ2-7,many
CASSPNRDRRYEQYF,TRBV27,TRBJ2-7,many
CASSLSKTYEQYF,TRBV27,TRBJ2-7,many
CASSGLRQGSSYNSPLHF,TRBV2,TRBJ1-6,many
CASRVSETFYTGELFF,TRBV6-1,TRBJ2-2,.
CSASWEGDEQYF,TRBV20-1,TRBJ2-7,many
CSARDNPGLALAYEQYF,TRBV20-1,TRBJ2-7,many
CSAWDTSSYEQYF,TRBV29-1,TRBJ2-7,many
CASSTFRGTEAFF,TRBV5-1,TRBJ1-1,many
CASNMRGAGASYEQYF,TRBV11-2,TRBJ2-7,.
CASSSWADQPQHF,TRBV6-5,TRBJ1-5,many
CATRDLGEQYF,TRBV12-3/TRBV12-4,TRBJ2-7,.
CSVDSSGQGAAEAFF,TRBV29-1,TRBJ1-1,many
CASSSMTGRNSPLHF,TRBV6-2/TRBV6-3,TRBJ1-6,.
CASSYDRISGCTF,TRBV6-5,TRBJ1-2,.
CASSQDERRGDRGNTIYF,TRBV4-2,TRBJ1-3,many
CASSGRSTGQVYEQYF,TRBV28,TRBJ2-7,many
CSARKRTSGGETQYF,TRBV20-1,TRBJ2-5,many